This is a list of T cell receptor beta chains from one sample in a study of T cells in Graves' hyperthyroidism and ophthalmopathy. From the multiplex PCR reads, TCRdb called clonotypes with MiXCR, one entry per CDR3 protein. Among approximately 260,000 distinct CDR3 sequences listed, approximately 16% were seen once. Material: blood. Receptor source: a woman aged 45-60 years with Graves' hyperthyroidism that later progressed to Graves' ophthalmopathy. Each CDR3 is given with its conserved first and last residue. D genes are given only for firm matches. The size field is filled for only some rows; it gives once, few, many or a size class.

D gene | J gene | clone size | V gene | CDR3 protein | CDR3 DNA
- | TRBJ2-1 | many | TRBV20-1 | CSALDSRSYNEQFF | TGCAGTGCCCTCGACTCCCGCTCCTACAATGAGCAGTTCTTC
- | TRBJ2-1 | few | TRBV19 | CASSINRDGEQFF | TGTGCCAGTAGTATAAACCGGGACGGAGAGCAGTTCTTC
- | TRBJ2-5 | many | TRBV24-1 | CATSEGPGQIKSRGETQYF | TGTGCCACCAGTGAGGGGCCGGGACAAATAAAATCCCGGGGAGAGACCCAGTACTTC
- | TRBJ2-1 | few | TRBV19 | CASSIVGWGEQFF | TGTGCCAGTAGTATAGTAGGTTGGGGTGAGCAGTTCTTC
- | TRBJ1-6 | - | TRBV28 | CASTTLGGQDDNSPLHF | TGTGCCAGCACCACTCTGGGAGGGCAGGACGATAATTCACCCCTCCACTTT
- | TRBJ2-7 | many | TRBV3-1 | CASSQDTGGDYEQYF | TGTGCCAGCAGCCAAGATACAGGGGGGGACTACGAGCAGTACTTC
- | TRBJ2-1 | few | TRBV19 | CASSTGAHRNSYNEQFF | TGTGCCAGTAGTACCGGGGCCCACAGAAACTCCTACAATGAGCAGTTCTTC
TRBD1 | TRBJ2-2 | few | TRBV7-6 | CASSSFHRGRNTGELFF | TGTGCCAGCAGCTCGTTTCACAGGGGTCGAAACACCGGGGAGCTGTTTTTT
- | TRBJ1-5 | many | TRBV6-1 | CASRDRWEDQPQHF | TGTGCCAGCAGGGACAGATGGGAGGATCAGCCCCAGCATTTT
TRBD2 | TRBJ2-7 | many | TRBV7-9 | CASSLRLRREGLFDEQYF | TGTGCCAGCAGCTTAAGGTTGAGGCGGGAGGGCTTATTCGACGAGCAGTACTTC
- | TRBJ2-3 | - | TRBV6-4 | CASSDSGRGDTQYF | TGTGCCAGCAGTGACTCAGGCAGGGGAGATACGCAGTATTTT
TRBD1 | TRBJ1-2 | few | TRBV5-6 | CASSLYDGTGVGYGYTF | TGTGCCAGCAGCCTCTACGACGGGACAGGGGTTGGCTATGGCTACACCTTC
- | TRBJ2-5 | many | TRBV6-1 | CASSRTGARETQYF | TGTGCCAGCAGCCGGACTGGAGCGAGAGAGACCCAGTACTTC
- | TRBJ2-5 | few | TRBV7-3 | CASSLSMGEVLYF | TGTGCCAGCAGCTTAAGTATGGGGGAGGTCCTTTACTTC
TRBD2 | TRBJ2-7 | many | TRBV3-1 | CASSQEGLADFYEQYF | TGTGCCAGCAGCCAAGAAGGGCTAGCGGATTTTTACGAGCAGTACTTC
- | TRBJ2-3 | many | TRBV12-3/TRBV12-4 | CASSLRPDTQYF | TGTGCCAGCAGTTTGAGGCCGGATACGCAGTATTTT
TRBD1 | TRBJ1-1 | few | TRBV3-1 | CASSQRGTGLSTEAFF | TGTGCCAGCAGCCAAAGGGGGACAGGGCTGAGCACTGAAGCTTTCTTT
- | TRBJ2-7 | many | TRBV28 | CASSLSVIAEQYF | TGTGCCAGCAGTCTCTCCGTTATCGCCGAGCAGTACTTC
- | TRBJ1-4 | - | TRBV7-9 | CASSSLAKEKLFF | TGTGCCAGCAGTTCTTTGGCGAAGGAAAAACTGTTTTTT
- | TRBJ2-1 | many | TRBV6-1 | CASSYTRQGGNEQFF | TGTGCCAGCAGTTACACCCGACAGGGAGGCAATGAGCAGTTCTTC
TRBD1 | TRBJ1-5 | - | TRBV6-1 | CASRRTGGDSNQPQHF | TGTGCCAGCAGACGGACAGGAGGGGATAGCAATCAGCCCCAGCATTTT
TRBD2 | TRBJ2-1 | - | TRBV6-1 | CASSPGLGLGEQFF | TGTGCCAGCAGTCCGGGACTAGGGCTCGGTGAGCAGTTCTTC
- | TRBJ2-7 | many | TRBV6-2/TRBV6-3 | CASSLDGQQNSYEQYF | TGTGCCAGCAGTCTTGATGGACAGCAGAACTCCTACGAGCAGTACTTC
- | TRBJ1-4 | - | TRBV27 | CASSPGDINEKLFF | TGTGCCAGCAGTCCCGGGGACATTAATGAAAAACTGTTTTTT
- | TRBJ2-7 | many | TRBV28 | CASATGGGTAAYEQYF | TGTGCCAGCGCCACCGGCGGCGGGACAGCCGCCTACGAGCAGTACTTC
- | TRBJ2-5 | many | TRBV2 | CASSYTGETQYF | TGTGCCAGCAGCTACACCGGGGAGACCCAGTACTTC
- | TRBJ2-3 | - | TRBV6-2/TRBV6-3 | CASSYSSASTDTQYF | TGTGCCAGCAGTTACTCGTCTGCTAGCACAGATACGCAGTATTTT
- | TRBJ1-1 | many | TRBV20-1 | CRGMDPRDTEAFF | TGCAGGGGGATGGACCCACGGGACACTGAAGCTTTCTTT
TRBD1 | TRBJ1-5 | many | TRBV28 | CASSYIDRANQPQHF | TGTGCCAGCAGTTACATTGACAGGGCCAATCAGCCCCAGCATTTT
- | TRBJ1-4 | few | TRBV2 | CASRADGATNEKLFF | TGTGCCAGCAGAGCGGACGGGGCAACTAATGAAAAACTGTTTTTT
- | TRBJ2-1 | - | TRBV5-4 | CASSPAGASAMGSYNEQFF | TGTGCCAGCAGCCCTGCCGGGGCGTCAGCTATGGGATCCTACAATGAGCAGTTCTTC
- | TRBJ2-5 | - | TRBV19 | CASSTQRALTQTQYF | TGTGCCAGCAGCACCCAGCGGGCGCTAACACAGACCCAGTACTTC
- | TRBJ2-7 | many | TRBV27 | CASSLGGIGHEQYF | TGTGCCAGCAGTTTAGGGGGAATCGGCCACGAGCAGTACTTC
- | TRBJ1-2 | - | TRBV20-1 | CSARPPEGQTSGKEYGYTF | TGCAGTGCTAGACCTCCCGAGGGACAAACCAGCGGGAAGGAGTATGGCTACACCTTC
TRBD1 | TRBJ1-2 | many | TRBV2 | CASSKPGQAQDLAGYTF | TGTGCCAGCAGTAAACCGGGACAGGCCCAGGACCTGGCAGGCTACACCTTC
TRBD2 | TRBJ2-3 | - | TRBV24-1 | CATSGTSGPTDTQYF | TGTGCCACCTCAGGGACTAGCGGCCCCACAGATACGCAGTATTTT
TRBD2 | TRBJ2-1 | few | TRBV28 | CASRTSGPYNEQFF | TGTGCCAGCAGGACTAGCGGGCCTTACAATGAGCAGTTCTTC
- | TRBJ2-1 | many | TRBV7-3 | CASSSRVGYNEQFF | TGTGCCAGCAGCTCCCGTGTGGGCTACAATGAGCAGTTCTTC
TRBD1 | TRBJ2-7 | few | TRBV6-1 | CASTPKLRTGNYEQYF | TGTGCCAGCACCCCCAAACTCCGGACAGGGAACTACGAGCAGTACTTC
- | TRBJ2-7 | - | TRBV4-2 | CASSQDGLSSSYEQYF | TGTGCCAGCAGCCAAGATGGGCTTTCCTCATCCTACGAGCAGTACTTC
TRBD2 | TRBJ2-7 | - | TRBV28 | CASSLRVAGLYEQYF | TGTGCCAGCAGTTTGAGGGTAGCGGGACTCTACGAGCAGTACTTC
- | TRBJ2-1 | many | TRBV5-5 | CASSATGLANHEQFF | TGTGCCAGCAGCGCCACGGGACTGGCAAACCATGAGCAGTTCTTC
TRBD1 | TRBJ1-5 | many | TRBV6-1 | CASGLPGQGGKPQHF | TGTGCCAGCGGACTCCCGGGACAGGGGGGAAAGCCCCAGCATTTT
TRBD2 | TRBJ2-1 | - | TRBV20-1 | CSANGLAGVSNEQFF | TGCAGTGCTAACGGACTAGCGGGAGTATCCAATGAGCAGTTCTTC
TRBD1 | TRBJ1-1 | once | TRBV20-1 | CSAAGTGGRKNTEAFF | TGCAGTGCTGCCGGGACAGGGGGAAGGAAGAACACTGAAGCTTTCTTT
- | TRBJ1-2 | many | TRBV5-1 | CASSSQGNYGYTF | TGCGCCAGCAGCTCACAGGGAAACTATGGCTACACCTTC
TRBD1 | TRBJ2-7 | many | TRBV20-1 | CSASRDRALYEQYF | TGCAGTGCTAGCCGGGACAGGGCCCTGTACGAGCAGTACTTC
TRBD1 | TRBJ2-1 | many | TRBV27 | CASTKRGTGMSNEQFF | TGTGCCAGCACCAAGAGGGGGACAGGGATGAGCAATGAGCAGTTCTTC
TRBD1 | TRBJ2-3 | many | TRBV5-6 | CASSTGTGPTDTQYF | TGTGCCAGCAGCACCGGGACAGGGCCCACAGATACGCAGTATTTT
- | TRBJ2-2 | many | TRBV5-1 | CASRFSRNTGELFF | TGCGCCAGCAGATTCTCAAGAAACACCGGGGAGCTGTTTTTT
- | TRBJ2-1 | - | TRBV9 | CASNGGAAEQFF | TGTGCCAGCAACGGTGGGGCGGCTGAGCAGTTCTTC
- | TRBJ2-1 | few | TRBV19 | CASSGRREQAPPNEQFF | TGTGCCAGTAGTGGACGCAGGGAGCAGGCTCCTCCTAATGAGCAGTTCTTC
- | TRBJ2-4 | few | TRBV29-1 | CSVQREDRGDIQYF | TGCAGCGTTCAGCGGGAGGACAGGGGGGACATTCAGTACTTC
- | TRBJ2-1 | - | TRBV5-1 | CASSLEGSLINEQFF | TGCGCCAGCAGCTTGGAAGGGAGTTTAATCAATGAGCAGTTCTTC
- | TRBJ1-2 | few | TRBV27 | CASSLSGEVGGYTF | TGTGCCAGCAGTTTATCAGGGGAGGTCGGAGGCTACACCTTC
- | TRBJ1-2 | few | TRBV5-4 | CASSLKKGRLNYGYTF | TGTGCCAGCAGCTTGAAGAAAGGACGGCTTAACTATGGCTACACCTTC
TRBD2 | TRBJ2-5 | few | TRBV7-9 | CASSPKAGVETQYF | TGTGCCAGCAGCCCTAAAGCGGGAGTGGAGACCCAGTACTTC
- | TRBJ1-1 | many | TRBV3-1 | CASSQGQGDRSWAFF | TGTGCCAGCAGCCAAGGACAAGGCGACAGGTCTTGGGCTTTCTTT
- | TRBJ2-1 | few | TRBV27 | CASSLKGGGYNEQFF | TGTGCCAGCAGTTTAAAGGGGGGGGGGTACAATGAGCAGTTCTTC